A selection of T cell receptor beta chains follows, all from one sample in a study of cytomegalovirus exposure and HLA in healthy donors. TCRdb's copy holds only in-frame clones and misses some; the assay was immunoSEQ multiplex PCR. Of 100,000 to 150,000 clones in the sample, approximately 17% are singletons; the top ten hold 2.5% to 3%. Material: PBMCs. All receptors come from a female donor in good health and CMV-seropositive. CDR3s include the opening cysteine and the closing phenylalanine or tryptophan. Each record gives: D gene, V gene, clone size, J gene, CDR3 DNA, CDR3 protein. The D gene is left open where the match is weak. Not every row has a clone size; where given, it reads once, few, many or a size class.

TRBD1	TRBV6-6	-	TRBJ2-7	TGTGCCAGCATCTACGGACAGGGACCTCTCTACGAGCAGTACTTC	CASIYGQGPLYEQYF
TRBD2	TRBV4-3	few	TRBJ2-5	TGCGCCAGCAGCCGCCGACTAGCGGGGGTGGAGACCCAGTACTTC	CASSRRLAGVETQYF
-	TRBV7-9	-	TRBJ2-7	TGTGCCAGCAGCCCTCGGACTAACTCCTACGAGCAGTACTTC	CASSPRTNSYEQYF
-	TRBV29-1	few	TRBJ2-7	TGCAGCGTTGTTGGGGGGGCTAACTACGAGCAGTACTTC	CSVVGGANYEQYF
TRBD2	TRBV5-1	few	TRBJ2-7	TGCGCCAGCAGTGGGACTAGCTACGAGCAGTACTTC	CASSGTSYEQYF
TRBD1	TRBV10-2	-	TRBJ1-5	TGCGCCAGCAGTCGGACAGGGGGCAATCAGCCCCAGCATTTT	CASSRTGGNQPQHF
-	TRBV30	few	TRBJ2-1	TGTGCCTGGAGTGTACGAGGTGAGCAGTTCTTC	CAWSVRGEQFF
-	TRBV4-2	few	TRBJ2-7	TGTGCCAGCAGCCAAGTCAGGGAAGGTTACGAGCAGTACTTC	CASSQVREGYEQYF
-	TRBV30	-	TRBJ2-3	TGTGCCTGGAGTCCCATGTACCCGGCAGATACGCAGTATTTT	CAWSPMYPADTQYF
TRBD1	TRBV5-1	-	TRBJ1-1	TGCGCCAGCAGCCTCCGGACAGGGGAGGCCACTGAAGCTTTCTTT	CASSLRTGEATEAFF
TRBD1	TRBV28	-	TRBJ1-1	TGTGCCAGCAGTCCTGGGACAGTGAACACTGAAGCTTTCTTT	CASSPGTVNTEAFF
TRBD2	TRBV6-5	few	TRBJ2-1	TGTGCCAGCAGCTTCGGACTAGCGGGGAACAATGAGCAGTTCTTC	CASSFGLAGNNEQFF
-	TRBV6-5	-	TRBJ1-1	TGTGCCAGCAGTTTCGGTTGGAACACTGAAGCTTTCTTT	CASSFGWNTEAFF
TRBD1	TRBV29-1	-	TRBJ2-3	TGCAGCACCAACAGGGGGTACACAGATACGCAGTATTTT	CSTNRGYTDTQYF
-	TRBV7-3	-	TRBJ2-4	TGTGCCAGCAGCTTAGCCGGGGGGCCGCTAGCCAAAAACATTCAGTACTTC	CASSLAGGPLAKNIQYF
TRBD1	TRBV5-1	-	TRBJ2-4	TGCGCCAGCAGCTTGGGACCGGTGGGGACAGGGGCCAAAAACATTCAGTACTTC	CASSLGPVGTGAKNIQYF
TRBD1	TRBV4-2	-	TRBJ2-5	TGTGCCAGCAGCCAAGTCGCCGGGACAGGGGGCCCCCAAGAGACCCAGTACTTC	CASSQVAGTGGPQETQYF
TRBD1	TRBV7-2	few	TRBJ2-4	TGTGCCAGCAGCTTAGTGGGGACAGGGCCTGGCATTCAGTACTTC	CASSLVGTGPGIQYF
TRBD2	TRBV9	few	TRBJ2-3	TGTGCCAGCGACCTGGGCACTAGCGAAGGGACAGATACGCAGTATTTT	CASDLGTSEGTDTQYF
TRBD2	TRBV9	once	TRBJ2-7	TGTGCCAGTGGAGGGGAGGCGCGGGGGGGCTACGAGCAGTACTTC	CASGGEARGGYEQYF
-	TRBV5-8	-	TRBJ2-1	TGTGCCAGCAGCTTGAACGGAGACAATGAGCAGTTCTTC	CASSLNGDNEQFF
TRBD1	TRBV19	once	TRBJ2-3	TGTGCCAGTAGTATGCTTGGCCACCGACAGGGCGGCACAGATACGCAGTATTTT	CASSMLGHRQGGTDTQYF
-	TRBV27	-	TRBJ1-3	TGTGCCAGCAGCCTGGGGGGGGACCCCTATCTCTCTGGAAACACCATATATTTT	CASSLGGDPYLSGNTIYF
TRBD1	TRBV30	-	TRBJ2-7	TGTGCCTGGAGTAGGTGGACAGGGTTTTCCCCTTACGAGCAGTACTTC	CAWSRWTGFSPYEQYF
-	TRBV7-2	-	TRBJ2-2	TGTGCCAGCAGGCAACCGGGACAAGTCACCGGGGAGCTGTTTTTT	CASRQPGQVTGELFF
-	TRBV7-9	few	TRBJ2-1	TGTGCCAGCAGACAACAACAGGGAACCTACAATGAGCAGTTCTTC	CASRQQQGTYNEQFF
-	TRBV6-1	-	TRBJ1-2	TGTGCCAGCAGTGGGGGGGTGTATGGCTACACCTTC	CASSGGVYGYTF
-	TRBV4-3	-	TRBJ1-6	TGCGCCAGCAGCCAAGTGCCCCTGACAGGCGCGAATAATTCACCCCTCCACTTT	CASSQVPLTGANNSPLHF
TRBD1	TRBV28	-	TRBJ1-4	TGTGCCAGCAGTTCAGGGACAGGGGCCGAAAAACTGTTTTTT	CASSSGTGAEKLFF
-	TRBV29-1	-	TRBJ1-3	TGCAGCGTTGATTCGGGGGGCACGGGAAACACCATATATTTT	CSVDSGGTGNTIYF
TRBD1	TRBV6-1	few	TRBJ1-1	TGTGCCAGCAGTGAATGGGGGGACAGGGTGAACACTGAAGCTTTCTTT	CASSEWGDRVNTEAFF
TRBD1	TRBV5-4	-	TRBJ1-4	TGTGCCAGCAGCTTGAGGGGACAGCGTAATGAAAAACTGTTTTTT	CASSLRGQRNEKLFF